The 10 T cell receptor beta chains in this list originate from one sample, sequenced in a study of blood T cell repertoires in COVID-19. TCRdb's copy holds only in-frame clones and misses some; the assay was immunoSEQ multiplex PCR. The repertoire consists of approximately 200,000 clones, with roughly 80% occurring once and the leading ten covering about 11%. Material for sequencing was PBMCs or T cells enriched from blood (not recorded which). These receptors were collected from a man in his forties who had recovered from COVID-19.

The V gene is TRBV5-1, the J gene TRBJ2-2; D ambiguous. CDR1 and CDR2 (germline): SGHRS, YFSETQ. This CDR3 is 15 amino acids long. The V end was cut by 0 bases, the J end by 4 bases, with 10 bases between. The CDR3, as DNA: TGCGCCAGCAGCTTGGGGTTAGACTTCACCGGGGAGCTGTTTTTT. Its protein product is CASSLGLDFTGELFF.

The chain joins TRBV19 to TRBJ1-1, with TRBD1 as a possible D gene (5 bases). The germline gives CDR1 LNHDA, CDR2 SQIVND (reference sequence). The CDR3 loop spans 15 amino acids. V gave up 7 bases and J gave up 8 bases, with 23 bases separating them. In DNA, the CDR3 is TGTGCCAGTAATCCCTCAGGGCAGATCGGTCTCGAAGCTTTCTTT. This translates into CASNPSGQIGLEAFF.

This clone was detected only once. The rearrangement links TRBV30 to TRBJ2-5; D is undetermined. The CDR3 sequence is 11 residues long. Trimming shortened V by 0 bases and J by 4 bases, and 3 bases separated the two germline ends. The germline gives CDR1 GTSNPN, CDR2 SVGIG (reference sequence). The CDR3 coding sequence is TGTGCCTGGAGTGTCATAGAGACCCAGTACTTC. Translating gives CAWSVIETQYF.

The chain recombines TRBV5-1 with TRBJ2-7; possibly TRBD2 for D (6 bases). Trimming removed 6 bases at V and 7 bases at J, with 20 bases between. The V gene's germline CDR1 is SGHRS and CDR2 YFSETQ. The CDR3 is 14 residues long. CDR3 nucleotides: TGCGCCAGCACTCAGAGAGAGCCGGGGGTGGAGCAGTACTTC. Residues: CASTQREPGVEQYF.

The sample holds a few counts of this clone. This CDR3 is CASSSGLQYTEQYF. The CDR3, as DNA: TGTGCCAGCAGCTCAGGACTACAATATACCGAGCAGTACTTC. The gene calls are TRBV13 and TRBJ2-7, with a possible D match to TRBD2 (6 bases). CDR1 PRHDT and CDR2 FYEKMQ come from the germline V gene (reference sequence). With 4 bases removed from V and 6 bases from J, the gap between germline ends came to 16 bases. The CDR3 has 14 amino acids.

The chain is built from TRBV20-1 and TRBJ1-1; TRBD1 matches 9 bases. Germline-derived CDR1 and CDR2 are DFQATT and SNEGSKA (reference sequence). Unmatched junction bases numbered 20, after V lost 3 bases and J lost 3 bases. The CDR3 loop spans 19 amino acids. In DNA, the CDR3 is TGCAGTGCTAGTGGAGTCTTGGGGGGACAGGGCCTAAAGGACACTGAAGCTTTCTTT. Translation gives CSASGVLGGQGLKDTEAFF.

The V call is TRBV3-1 (or the pseudogene TRBV3-2), the J call TRBJ2-5, with no clear D. Germline loops: CDR1 LGHDT, CDR2 YNNKEL (reference sequence). V lost 0 bases and J lost 9, with 5 bases in between. This CDR3 spans 11 amino acids. CDR3 bases: TGTGCCAGCAGCCAAGATTCGGCCCAGTACTTC. The encoded protein is CASSQDSAQYF.

V is TRBV6-5 and J is TRBJ1-1; maybe TRBD1 (5 bases). CDR3 length: 14 amino acids. V lost 6 bases and J 4 bases, leaving 15 bases between the germline ends. From germline, CDR1 is MNHEY and CDR2 SVGAGI. The CDR3 loop is CASRGGTQGTEAFF. In DNA form, the CDR3 reads TGTGCCAGCAGAGGAGGGACCCAAGGCACTGAAGCTTTCTTT.

The V gene is TRBV7-3, the J gene TRBJ2-1, with 8 nucleotides matching TRBD2. This CDR3 spans 15 amino acids. The germline CDR1 and CDR2 sequences are SGHTA and FQGTGA. V lost 3 bases to trimming and J lost 4 bases; unmatched junction nucleotides: 5. DNA of the CDR3: TGTGCCAGCAGCTTCGACCGGGAGGGGTACAATGAGCAGTTCTTC. It yields the protein CASSFDREGYNEQFF. The full variable domain, completed using reference TRBV7-3 and TRBJ2-1, is GAGVSQTPSNKVTEKGKYVELRCDPISGHTALYWYRQSLGQGPEFLIYFQGTGAADDSGLPNDRFFAVRPEGSVSTLKIQRTERGDSAVYLCASSFDREGYNEQFFGPGTRLTVL.

V is TRBV18 and J is TRBJ2-2, with 8 bases matching TRBD1. The germline CDR1 and CDR2 sequences are KGHSH and LQKENI. V was pared by 3 bases and J by 4 bases, with 4 bases of the junction left unmatched. This CDR3 comprises 15 residues. The CDR3 bases are TGTGCCAGCTCACCTTTGGGACAGGTCACCGGGGAGCTGTTTTTT. This encodes CASSPLGQVTGELFF.